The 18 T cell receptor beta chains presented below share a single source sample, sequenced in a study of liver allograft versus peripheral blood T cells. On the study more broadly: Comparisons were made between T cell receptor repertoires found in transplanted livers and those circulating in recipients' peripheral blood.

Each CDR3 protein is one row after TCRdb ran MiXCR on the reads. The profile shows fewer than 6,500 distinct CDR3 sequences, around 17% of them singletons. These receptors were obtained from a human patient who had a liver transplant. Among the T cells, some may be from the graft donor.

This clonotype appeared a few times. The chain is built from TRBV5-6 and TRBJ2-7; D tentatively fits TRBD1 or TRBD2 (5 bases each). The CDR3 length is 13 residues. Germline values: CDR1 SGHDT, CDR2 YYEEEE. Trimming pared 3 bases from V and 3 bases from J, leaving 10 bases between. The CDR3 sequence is CASSWGSYYEQYF. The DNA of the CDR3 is TGTGCCAGCAGCTGGGGGAGTTACTACGAGCAGTACTTC.

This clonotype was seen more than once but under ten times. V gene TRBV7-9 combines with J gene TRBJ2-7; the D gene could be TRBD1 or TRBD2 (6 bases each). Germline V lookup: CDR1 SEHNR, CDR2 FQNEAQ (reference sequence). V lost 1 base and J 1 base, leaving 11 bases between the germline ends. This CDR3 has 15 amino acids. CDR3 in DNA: TGTGCCAGCAGCTTAGAGGGGGGTGATTCCTACGAGCAGTACTTC. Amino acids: CASSLEGGDSYEQYF.

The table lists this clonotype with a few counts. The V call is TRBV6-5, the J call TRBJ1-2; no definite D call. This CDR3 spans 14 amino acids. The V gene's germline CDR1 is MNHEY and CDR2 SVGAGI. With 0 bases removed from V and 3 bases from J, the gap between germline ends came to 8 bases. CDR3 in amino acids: CASSYSEGDYGYTF. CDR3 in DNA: TGTGCCAGCAGTTACTCGGAAGGAGACTATGGCTACACCTTC.

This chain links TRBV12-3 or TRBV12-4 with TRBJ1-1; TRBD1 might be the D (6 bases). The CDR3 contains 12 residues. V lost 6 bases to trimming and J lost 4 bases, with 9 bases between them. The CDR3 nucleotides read TGTGCCAGCAGGAGGGGGGGCACTGAAGCTTTCTTT. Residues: CASRRGGTEAFF.

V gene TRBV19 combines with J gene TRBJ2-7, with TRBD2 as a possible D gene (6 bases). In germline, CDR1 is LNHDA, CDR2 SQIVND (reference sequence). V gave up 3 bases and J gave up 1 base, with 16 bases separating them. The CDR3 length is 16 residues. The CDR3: CASSITEVGGSYEQYF. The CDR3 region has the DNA TGTGCCAGTAGTATCACAGAAGTGGGAGGATCCTACGAGCAGTACTTC.

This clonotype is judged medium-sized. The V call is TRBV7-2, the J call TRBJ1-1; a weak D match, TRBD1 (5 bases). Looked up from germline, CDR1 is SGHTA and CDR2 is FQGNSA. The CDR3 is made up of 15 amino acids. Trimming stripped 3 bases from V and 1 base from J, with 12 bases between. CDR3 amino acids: CASSFSGTSNTEAFF. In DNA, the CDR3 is TGTGCCAGCAGCTTTTCCGGGACGTCGAACACTGAAGCTTTCTTT.

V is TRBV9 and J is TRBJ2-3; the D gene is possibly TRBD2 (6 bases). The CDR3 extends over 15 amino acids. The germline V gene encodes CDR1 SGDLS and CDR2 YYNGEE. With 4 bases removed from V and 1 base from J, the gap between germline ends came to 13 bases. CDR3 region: CASSPPEGGTDTQYF. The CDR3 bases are TGTGCCAGCAGCCCCCCGGAGGGCGGCACAGATACGCAGTATTTT.

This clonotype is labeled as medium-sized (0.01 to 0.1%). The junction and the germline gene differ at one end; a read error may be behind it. This CDR3 reads CASSFFYSEQFF. In nucleotides, the CDR3 is TGTGCCAGCAGCTTCTTTTACAGTGAGCAGTTCTTC. The chain links TRBV7-2 to TRBJ2-1; D gene uncertain. The CDR3 loop spans 12 amino acids. The germline V gene has CDR1 SGHTA and CDR2 FQGNSA.

CDR3 amino acids: CASSLINEQYF. The CDR3 DNA sequence: TGTGCCAGCAGCTTAATAAACGAGCAGTACTTC. V usage is TRBV7-9 and J usage is TRBJ2-7; D is unclear. Germline lookup yields CDR1 SEHNR and CDR2 FQNEAQ (reference sequence). This CDR3 has 11 residues. The V and J ends lost 2 bases and 5 bases respectively, with 4 bases between them.

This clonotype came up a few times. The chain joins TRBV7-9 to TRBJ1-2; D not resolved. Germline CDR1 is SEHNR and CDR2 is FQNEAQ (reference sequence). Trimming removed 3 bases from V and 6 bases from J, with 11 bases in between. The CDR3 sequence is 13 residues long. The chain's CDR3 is CASSLELQDGYTF. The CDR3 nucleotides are TGTGCCAGCAGCTTGGAACTTCAAGATGGCTACACCTTC. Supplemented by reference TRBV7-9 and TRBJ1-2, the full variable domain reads DTGVSQNPRHKITKRGQNVTFRCDPISEHNRLYWYRQTLGQGPEFLTYFQNEAQLEKSRLLSDRFSAERPKGSFSTLEIQRTEQGDSAMYLCASSLELQDGYTFGSGTRLTVV.

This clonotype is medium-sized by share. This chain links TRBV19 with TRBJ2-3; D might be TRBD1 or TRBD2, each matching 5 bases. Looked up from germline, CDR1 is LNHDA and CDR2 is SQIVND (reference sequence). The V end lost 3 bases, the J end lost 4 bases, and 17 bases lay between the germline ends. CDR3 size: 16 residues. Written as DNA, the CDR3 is TGTGCCAGTAGTATTGTCCCTCCCGGGGCATCAGATACGCAGTATTTT. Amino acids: CASSIVPPGASDTQYF.

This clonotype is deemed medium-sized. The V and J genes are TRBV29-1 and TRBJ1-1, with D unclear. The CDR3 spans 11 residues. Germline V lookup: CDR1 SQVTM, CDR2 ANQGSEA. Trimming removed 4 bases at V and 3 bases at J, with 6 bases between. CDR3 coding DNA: TGCAGCGTTGGGACTTACACTGAAGCTTTCTTT. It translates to CSVGTYTEAFF.

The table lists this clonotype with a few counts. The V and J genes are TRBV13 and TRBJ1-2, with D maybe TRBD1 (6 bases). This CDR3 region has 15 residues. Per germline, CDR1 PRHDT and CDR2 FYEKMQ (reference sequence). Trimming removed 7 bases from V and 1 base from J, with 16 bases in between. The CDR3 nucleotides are TGTGCCAGCACATTGGGGGGCTCTTTTAACTATGGCTACACCTTC. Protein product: CASTLGGSFNYGYTF.

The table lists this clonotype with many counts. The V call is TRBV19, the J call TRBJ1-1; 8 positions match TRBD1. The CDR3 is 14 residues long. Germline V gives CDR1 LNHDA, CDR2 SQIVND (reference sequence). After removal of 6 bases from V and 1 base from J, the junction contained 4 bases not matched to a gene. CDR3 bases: TGTGCCAGTAGGGAGGACAGGGAGAACACTGAAGCTTTCTTT. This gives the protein CASREDRENTEAFF.

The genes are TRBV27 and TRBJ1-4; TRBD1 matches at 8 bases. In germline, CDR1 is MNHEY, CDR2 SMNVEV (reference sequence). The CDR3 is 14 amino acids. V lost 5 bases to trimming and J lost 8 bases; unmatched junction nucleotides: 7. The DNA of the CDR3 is TGTGCCAGCAGTCTAGACAGGGGCGGGGAAAAACTGTTTTTT. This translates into CASSLDRGGEKLFF.

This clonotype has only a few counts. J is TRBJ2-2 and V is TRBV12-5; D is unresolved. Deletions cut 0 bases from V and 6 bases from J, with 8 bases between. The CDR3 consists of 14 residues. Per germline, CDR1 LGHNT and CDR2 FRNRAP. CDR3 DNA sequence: TGTGCTAGTGGTTTGGTAGCCGGGCCCGGGGAGCTGTTTTTT. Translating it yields CASGLVAGPGELFF. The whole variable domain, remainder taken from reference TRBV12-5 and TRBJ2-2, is DARVTQTPRHKVTEMGQEVTMRCQPILGHNTVFWYRQTMMQGLELLAYFRNRAPLDDSGMPKDRFSAEMPDATLATLKIQPSEPRDSAVYFCASGLVAGPGELFFGEGSRLTVL.

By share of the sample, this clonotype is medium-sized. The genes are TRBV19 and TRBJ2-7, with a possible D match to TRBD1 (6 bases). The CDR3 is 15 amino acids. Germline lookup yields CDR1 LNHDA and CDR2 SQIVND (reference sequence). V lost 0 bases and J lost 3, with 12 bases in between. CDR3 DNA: TGTGCCAGTAGTATAGATCAGGGGCCCTACTACGAGCAGTACTTC. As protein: CASSIDQGPYYEQYF.

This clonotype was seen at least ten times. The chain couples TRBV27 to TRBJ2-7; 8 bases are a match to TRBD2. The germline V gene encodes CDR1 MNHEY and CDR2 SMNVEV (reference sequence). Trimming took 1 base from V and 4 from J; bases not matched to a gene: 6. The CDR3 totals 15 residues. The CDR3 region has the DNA TGTGCCAGCAGTTTATATCTGGCGGGGGGATACGAGCAGTACTTC. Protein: CASSLYLAGGYEQYF.